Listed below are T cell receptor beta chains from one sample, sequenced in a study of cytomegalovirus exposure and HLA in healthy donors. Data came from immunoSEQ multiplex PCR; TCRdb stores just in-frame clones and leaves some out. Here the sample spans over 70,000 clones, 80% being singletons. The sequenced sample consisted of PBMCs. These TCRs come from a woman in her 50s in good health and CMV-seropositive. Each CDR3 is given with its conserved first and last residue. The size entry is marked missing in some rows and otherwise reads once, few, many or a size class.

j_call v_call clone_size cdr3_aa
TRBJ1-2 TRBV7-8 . CASSGRVVILNGYTF
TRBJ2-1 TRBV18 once CASSPGTSDSNEQFF
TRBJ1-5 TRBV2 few CASSLGGVYQPQHF
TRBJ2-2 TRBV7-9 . CASSLGGTSGITGELFF
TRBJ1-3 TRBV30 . CAWRLGQGNTIYF
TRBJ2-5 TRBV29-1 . CSVEGTGEETQYF
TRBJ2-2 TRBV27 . CASSLSLPGLAGGMRNAGELFF
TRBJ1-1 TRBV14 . CASSLMTGGNTEAFF
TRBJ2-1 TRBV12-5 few CASGLVGGGRVPEQFF
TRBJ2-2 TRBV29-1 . CSAGGTGELFF
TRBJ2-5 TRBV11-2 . CASSSLAGSAETQYF
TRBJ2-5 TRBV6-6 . CASSYPVQGQETQYF
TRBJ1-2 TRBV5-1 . CASSSLDYYGYTF
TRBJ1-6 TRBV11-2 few CASSLEGRVSSPLHF
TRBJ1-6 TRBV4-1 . CASSQPDRSYNSPLHF
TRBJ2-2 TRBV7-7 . CASTPQAGAIGELFF
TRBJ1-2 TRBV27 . CASRKIQGAYYGYTF
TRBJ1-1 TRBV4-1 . CASSRWTGSPNTEAFF
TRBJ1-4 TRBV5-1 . CASKTDEKLFF
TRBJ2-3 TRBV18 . CASSPPGLAGSTDTQYF